The text below deals with one TCR beta chain. The antigen remains undetermined. This record belongs to a study of T cell responses to AZD1222 COVID-19 vaccine. Study information: The study pooled second doses at about 4 or about 12 weeks. Study results and limitations: Baseline antibody screening turned up just a handful of seropositive AZD1222 recipients. In a largely white British group with more females than males, clonal diversity was possibly underestimated.

Clones were sequenced by immunoSEQ multiplex PCR, and TCRdb holds only the in-frame ones, with some missing. Altogether roughly 77,000 clones are present, 90% being singletons, with the ten largest covering 5.2%. Unmatched junction bases numbered 8, after V lost 5 bases and J lost 8 bases. The CDR3 has 14 residues. Per the germline V gene, CDR1 is SGHTA and CDR2 is FQGNSA. V and J are TRBV7-2 and TRBJ2-2; TRBD2 matches at 7 bases. This TCR was sampled from an adult in good health. The starting material was peripheral blood, obtained on day 0 of AZD1222 vaccination. Written as DNA, the CDR3 is TGTGCCAGCAGCCCCGCGAGCGGGGCTGGGGAGCTGTTTTTT. Its translation is CASSPASGAGELFF.